This TCR beta chain appears in the sequencing data of a study of shared clonotypes between healthy human individuals. Splitting of CD4+ cells produced CD45RA+ naive and CD45RA-negative memory subsets. CDR1 SEHNR and CDR2 FQNEAQ come from the germline V gene (reference sequence). V shed 4 bases, J shed 4 bases, and the junction held 4 bases outside the gene matches. This CDR3 comprises 14 residues. Points from the study as a whole: Four donors had 5% to 6.5% of their naive CD4 clonotypes in common. Only blood was sampled; tissue repertoires likely differ.

Study processing details: Filtering differed since immunoSEQ provided only junctions, with no quality scores. Clones were sequenced by immunoSEQ multiplex PCR, and TCRdb holds only the in-frame ones, with some missing. That table furnishes V, J and clone size, whereas the DNA furnished D and trimming. The table has over a million clones, about 96% seen once; the top ten hold roughly 1.1%. Concerning this clone itself: Antigen: not known.

Sequencing used naive CD4+ T cells sorted from blood. Subset specified: CD45RA+ positively selected. This TCR derives from a man younger than 40 in good health. The V gene is TRBV7-9, the J gene TRBJ2-3; 8 bases map to TRBD1. CDR3 sequence reads: CASSSPQGADTQYF. The DNA for the CDR3 is TGTGCCAGCAGCTCACCACAGGGGGCAGATACGCAGTATTTT.